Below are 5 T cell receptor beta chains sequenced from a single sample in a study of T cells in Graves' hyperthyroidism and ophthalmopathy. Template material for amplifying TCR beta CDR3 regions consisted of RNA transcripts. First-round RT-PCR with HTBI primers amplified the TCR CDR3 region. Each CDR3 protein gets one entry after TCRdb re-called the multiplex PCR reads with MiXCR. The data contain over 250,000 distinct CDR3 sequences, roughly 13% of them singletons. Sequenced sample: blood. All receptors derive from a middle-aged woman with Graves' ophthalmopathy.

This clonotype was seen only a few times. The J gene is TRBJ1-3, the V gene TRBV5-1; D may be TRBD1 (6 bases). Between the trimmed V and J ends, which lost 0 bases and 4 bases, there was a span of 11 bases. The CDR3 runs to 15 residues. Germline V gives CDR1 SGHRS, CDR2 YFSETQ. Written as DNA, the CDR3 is TGCGCCAGCAGCTTGGAGACAGGAGGAGGAAACACCATATATTTT. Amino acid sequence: CASSLETGGGNTIYF.

CDR3 region: CAISGTSGRAMSDTQYF. In DNA form, the CDR3 reads TGTGCCATCAGTGGGACTAGCGGGAGGGCCATGTCAGATACGCAGTATTTT. The chain has TRBV10-3 and TRBJ2-3; 15 positions match TRBD2. J lost 4 bases, V lost 4 bases, and 6 bases had no gene match. This CDR3 contains 17 residues. Germline lookup yields CDR1 ENHRY and CDR2 SYGVKD.

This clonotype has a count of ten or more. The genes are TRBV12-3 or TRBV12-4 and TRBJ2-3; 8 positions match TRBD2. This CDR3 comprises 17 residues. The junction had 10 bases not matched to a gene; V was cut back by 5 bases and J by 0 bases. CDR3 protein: CASSPVREGPSTDTQYF. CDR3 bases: TGTGCCAGCAGTCCGGTCCGGGAGGGACCTAGCACAGATACGCAGTATTTT.

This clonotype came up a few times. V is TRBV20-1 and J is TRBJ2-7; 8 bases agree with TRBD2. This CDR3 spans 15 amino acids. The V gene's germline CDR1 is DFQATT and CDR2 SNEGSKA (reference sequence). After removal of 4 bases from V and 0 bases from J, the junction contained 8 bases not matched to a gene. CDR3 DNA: TGCAGTGCTACCGTAGCGGGGTCCTTCTCCTACGAGCAGTACTTC. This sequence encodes CSATVAGSFSYEQYF.

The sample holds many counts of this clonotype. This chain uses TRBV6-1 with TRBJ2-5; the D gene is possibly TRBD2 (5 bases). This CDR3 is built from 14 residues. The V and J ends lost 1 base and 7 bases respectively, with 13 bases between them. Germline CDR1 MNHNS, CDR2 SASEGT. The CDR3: CASSEVGRAVTQYF. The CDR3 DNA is TGTGCCAGCAGTGAAGTCGGGCGGGCGGTGACCCAGTACTTC.